A single sample gave rise to the 7 T cell receptor beta chains below, sequenced in a study of PD-1 blockade in mismatch repair-deficient tumors. The table came from immunoSEQ multiplex PCR; TCRdb's copy has only in-frame clones and leaves some out. The sample has approximately 13,000 clones, around 86% seen once. As to time point: approximately 10-day in vitro stimulation with candidate neoantigen peptide 6. No antigen has been assigned to these receptors. The starting material was cells cultured in vitro, obtained from a patient treated with pembrolizumab. These receptor sequences come from an adult with mismatch repair-deficient cancer.

V gene TRBV4-1 combines with J gene TRBJ2-1, with D possibly TRBD2 on 5 matching bases. CDR1 is MGHRA and CDR2 is YSYEKL in the germline V gene. The ends were cut back, 3 bases at V and 1 base at J, with 22 bases in the middle. CDR3 length: 19 amino acids. CDR3 region: CASSHVRLGHSGSYNEQFF. DNA for the CDR3: TGCGCCAGCAGCCACGTAAGGCTGGGTCACAGCGGTTCCTACAATGAGCAGTTCTTC.

The V call is TRBV30, the J call TRBJ2-2; D possibly corresponds to TRBD1 (5 bases). The CDR3 length is 14 residues. Germline V gives CDR1 GTSNPN, CDR2 SVGIG (reference sequence). V was shortened by 3 bases and J by 6 bases, with 14 bases between the two germline ends. Here the CDR3 reads CAWRGPPRPGELFF. In nucleotides, the CDR3 is TGTGCCTGGAGGGGGCCCCCAAGACCCGGGGAGCTGTTTTTT.

The J gene is TRBJ2-5, the V gene TRBV7-9, with D possibly called TRBD1 or TRBD2 (6 bases each). The ends were cut back, 4 bases at V and 4 bases at J, with 7 bases in the middle. The CDR3 runs to 12 residues. From germline, CDR1 is SEHNR and CDR2 FQNEAQ (reference sequence). The CDR3 is CASSWGAETQYF. In DNA, the CDR3 is TGTGCCAGCAGCTGGGGGGCAGAGACCCAGTACTTC. The variable domain in full, completed from reference TRBV7-9 and TRBJ2-5, reads DTGVSQNPRHKITKRGQNVTFRCDPISEHNRLYWYRQTLGQGPEFLTYFQNEAQLEKSRLLSDRFSAERPKGSFSTLEIQRTEQGDSAMYLCASSWGAETQYFGPGTRLLVL.

The sample holds one count of this clone. CDR3 bases: TGCGCCAGCAGCCCTAACCCGCAGCAGGGGGGCTATGGCTACACCTTC. Translation: CASSPNPQQGGYGYTF. The rearrangement links TRBV5-1 to TRBJ1-2, with 7 bases lining up with TRBD1. V was clipped by 4 bases and J by 4 bases; unmatched bases: 13. This CDR3 has 16 residues. Germline CDR1 reads SGHRS; CDR2 reads YFSETQ. Full variable domain (remainder filled in from reference TRBV5-1 and TRBJ1-2): KAGVTQTPRYLIKTRGQQVTLSCSPISGHRSVSWYQQTPGQGLQFLFEYFSETQRNKGNFPGRFSGRQFSNSRSEMNVSTLELGDSALYLCASSPNPQQGGYGYTFGSGTRLTVV.

The genes are TRBV7-2 and TRBJ2-4; 10 nucleotides agree with TRBD2. Germline loops: CDR1 SGHTA, CDR2 FQGNSA. The CDR3 contains 17 residues. Trimming took 1 base from V and 2 from J; bases not matched to a gene: 5. The CDR3 DNA reads TGTGCCAGCAGCTTAGTGGCTAGCGGGAGCCCCAAAAACATTCAGTACTTC. This codes for CASSLVASGSPKNIQYF. The full variable domain, completed using reference TRBV7-2 and TRBJ2-4, is GAGVSQSPSNKVTEKGKDVELRCDPISGHTALYWYRQSLGQGLEFLIYFQGNSAPDKSGLPSDRFSAERTGGSVSTLTIQRTQQEDSAVYLCASSLVASGSPKNIQYFGAGTRLSVL.

This rearrangement joins TRBV19 to TRBJ2-7, with TRBD2 identical over 10 bases. V shed 4 bases and J 4 bases; nucleotides not matched to a gene: 10. CDR1 and CDR2 (germline): LNHDA, SQIVND (reference sequence). The CDR3 sequence is 16 residues long. The DNA for the CDR3 is TGTGCCAGTAGTAACAGGCTAGCGGGAGTTGCGTACGAGCAGTACTTC. It codes for CASSNRLAGVAYEQYF.

This chain joins TRBV5-8 and TRBJ2-5; D possibly corresponds to TRBD2 (5 bases). With 1 base removed from V and 4 bases from J, the gap between germline ends came to 8 bases. CDR1 and CDR2 from the germline V gene are SGHTS and YDEGEE. The CDR3 totals 13 residues. The DNA of the CDR3 is TGTGCCAGCAGCTTGTACGAGGGAGAGACCCAGTACTTC. Its protein is CASSLYEGETQYF.